The next 7 T cell receptor beta chains were all read from a single sample in a study of CD8 T cells in Susac syndrome. About 0.45 to 1 ug RNA was reverse transcribed with random hexamers. TCRdb reprocessed the immunoSEQ multiplex PCR reads with MiXCR, giving one entry per CDR3 protein. The sample shows about 130,000 distinct CDR3 sequences, about 93% of them seen only once. Material: CD4+ T cells from PBMCs. These receptors came from a human donor in good health.

CDR3 loop: CASSPRTVDAGANVLTF. The CDR3 DNA reads as TGTGCCAGCTCACCCCGGACAGTTGATGCTGGGGCCAACGTCCTGACTTTC. The chain has TRBV18 and TRBJ2-6; tentative D call: TRBD1 (6 bases). Germline loops: CDR1 KGHSH, CDR2 LQKENI. The germline V and J ends were trimmed by 3 bases and 2 bases, with 14 bases remaining between them. This CDR3 has 17 residues.

The V gene is TRBV11-2, the J gene TRBJ2-3; 7 nucleotides line up with TRBD2. This CDR3 spans 15 amino acids. The J segment lost 0 bases and the V segment lost 7 bases, leaving 7 bases of the junction unmatched. Germline V lookup: CDR1 SGHAT, CDR2 FQNNGV. CDR3 nucleotides: TGTGCCAGCACCACAAGCGGGACCAGCACAGATACGCAGTATTTT. Protein product: CASTTSGTSTDTQYF.

The chain has TRBV6-2 or TRBV6-3 and TRBJ1-5, with 8 bases lining up with TRBD1. Germline CDR1 reads MNHEY; CDR2 reads SVGEGT. Unmatched junction bases numbered 11, after V lost 2 bases and J lost 2 bases. The CDR3 runs 18 residues. In nucleotides, the CDR3 is TGTGCCAGCAGTTACATTCGGACAGGGTTGGGGGGCAATCAGCCCCAGCATTTT. Amino acids: CASSYIRTGLGGNQPQHF.

About this clonotype: Its ends do not fully match the called genes, so a read error is possible. The chain has TRBV12-3 or TRBV12-4 and TRBJ2-7; 7 nucleotides line up with TRBD1. The CDR3 loop spans 14 amino acids. DNA for the CDR3: TGTGCCAGCAGTTCGAGACAGGGCTCCCACGAGCAGTACTTC. Translating gives CASSSRQGSHEQYF.

J is TRBJ2-3 and V is TRBV4-3; 7 bases are a match to TRBD2. The CDR3 extends over 15 amino acids. The germline V gene has CDR1 LGHNA and CDR2 YSLEER. V shed 2 bases, J shed 4 bases, and the junction held 6 bases outside the gene matches. Written as DNA, the CDR3 is TGCGCCAGCAGCCAAACGACTAGCAATCCAGATACGCAGTATTTT. This encodes CASSQTTSNPDTQYF.

The gene calls are TRBV7-9 and TRBJ2-1; TRBD2 might be the D (6 bases). The V gene lost 4 bases and the J gene lost 9 bases, with 13 bases spanning the gap. The CDR3 is 13 residues long. CDR1 is SEHNR, CDR2 FQNEAQ, per germline (reference sequence). This CDR3 reads CASSSPSVGEQFF. CDR3 DNA sequence: TGTGCCAGCAGCTCTCCTAGCGTGGGTGAGCAGTTCTTC.

There are a few counts of this clonotype. At one of its ends the junction is not consistent with the germline gene, which may arise from a read error. V usage is TRBV29-1 and J usage is TRBJ1-1; D is uncertain. The germline gives CDR1 SQVTM, CDR2 ANQGSEA. CDR3 length: 13 amino acids. The CDR3 bases are TGCAGCGTCCCCCACCTAGTGAACACTGAGGCTTTCTTT. Encoded protein: CSVPHLVNTEAFF.